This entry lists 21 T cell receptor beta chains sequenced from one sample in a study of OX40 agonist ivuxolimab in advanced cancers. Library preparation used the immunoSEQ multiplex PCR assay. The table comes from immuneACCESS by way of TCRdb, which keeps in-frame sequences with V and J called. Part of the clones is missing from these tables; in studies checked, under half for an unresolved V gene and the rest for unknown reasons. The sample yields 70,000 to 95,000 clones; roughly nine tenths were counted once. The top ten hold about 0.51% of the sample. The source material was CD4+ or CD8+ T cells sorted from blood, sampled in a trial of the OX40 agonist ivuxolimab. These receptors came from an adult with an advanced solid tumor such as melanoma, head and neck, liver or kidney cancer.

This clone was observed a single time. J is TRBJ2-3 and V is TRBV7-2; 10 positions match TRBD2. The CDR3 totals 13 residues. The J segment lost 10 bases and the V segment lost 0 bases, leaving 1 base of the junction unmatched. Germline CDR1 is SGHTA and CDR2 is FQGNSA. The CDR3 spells CASSLALAGAQYF. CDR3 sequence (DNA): TGTGCCAGCAGCTTAGCGCTAGCGGGGGCGCAGTATTTT.

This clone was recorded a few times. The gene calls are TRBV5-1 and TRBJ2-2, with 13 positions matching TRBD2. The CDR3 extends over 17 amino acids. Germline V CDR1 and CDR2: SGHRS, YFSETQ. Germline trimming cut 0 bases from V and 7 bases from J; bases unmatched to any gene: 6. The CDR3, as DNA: TGCGCCAGCAGCTTGGGACTAGCGGGAGGACTGAGCGGGGAGCTGTTTTTT. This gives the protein CASSLGLAGGLSGELFF. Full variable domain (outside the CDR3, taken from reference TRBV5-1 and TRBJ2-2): KAGVTQTPRYLIKTRGQQVTLSCSPISGHRSVSWYQQTPGQGLQFLFEYFSETQRNKGNFPGRFSGRQFSNSRSEMNVSTLELGDSALYLCASSLGLAGGLSGELFFGEGSRLTVL.

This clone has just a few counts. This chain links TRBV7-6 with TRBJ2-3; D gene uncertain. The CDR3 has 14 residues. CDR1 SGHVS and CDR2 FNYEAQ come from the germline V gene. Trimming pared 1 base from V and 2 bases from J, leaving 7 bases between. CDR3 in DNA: TGTGCCAGCAGCTTAGGATATAACACAGATACGCAGTATTTT. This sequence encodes CASSLGYNTDTQYF.

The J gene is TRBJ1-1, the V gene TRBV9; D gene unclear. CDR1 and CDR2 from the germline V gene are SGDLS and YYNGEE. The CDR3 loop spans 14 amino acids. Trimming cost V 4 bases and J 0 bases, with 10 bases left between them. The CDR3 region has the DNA TGTGCCAGCAGCACCCATTCGATGAACACTGAAGCTTTCTTT. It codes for CASSTHSMNTEAFF.

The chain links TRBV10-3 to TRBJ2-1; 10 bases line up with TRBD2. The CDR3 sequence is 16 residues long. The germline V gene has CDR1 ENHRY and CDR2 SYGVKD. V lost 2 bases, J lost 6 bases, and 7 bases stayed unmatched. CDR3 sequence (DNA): TGTGCCATCAGTGAGCCCCCCGGGACTAGCGTCAATGAGCAGTTCTTC. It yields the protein CAISEPPGTSVNEQFF.

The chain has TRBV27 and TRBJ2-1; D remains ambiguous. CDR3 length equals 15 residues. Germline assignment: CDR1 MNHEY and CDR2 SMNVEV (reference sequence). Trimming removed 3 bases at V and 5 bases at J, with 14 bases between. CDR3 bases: TGTGCCAGCAGTTTCTCCCTTTTACGGAACAATGAGCAGTTCTTC. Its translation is CASSFSLLRNNEQFF.

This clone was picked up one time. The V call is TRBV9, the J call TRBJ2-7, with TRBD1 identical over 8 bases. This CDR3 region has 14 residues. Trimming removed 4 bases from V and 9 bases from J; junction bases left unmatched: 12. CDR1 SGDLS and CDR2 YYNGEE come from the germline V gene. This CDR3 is CASSPAGQGVVQYF. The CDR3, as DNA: TGTGCCAGCAGCCCAGCCGGACAGGGAGTAGTGCAGTACTTC.

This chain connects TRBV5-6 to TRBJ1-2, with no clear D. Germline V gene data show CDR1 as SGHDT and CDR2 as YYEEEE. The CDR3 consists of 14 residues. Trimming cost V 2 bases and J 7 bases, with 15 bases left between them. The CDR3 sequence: CASSLLGGVGGYTF. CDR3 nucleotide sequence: TGTGCCAGCAGCTTATTGGGTGGCGTTGGTGGCTACACCTTC.

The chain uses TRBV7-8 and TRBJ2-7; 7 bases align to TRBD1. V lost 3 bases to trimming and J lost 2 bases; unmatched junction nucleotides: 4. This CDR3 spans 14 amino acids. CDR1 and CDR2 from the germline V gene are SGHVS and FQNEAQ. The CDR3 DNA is TGTGCCAGCAGCTTGAACAGGGGTCCCTACGAGCAGTACTTC. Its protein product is CASSLNRGPYEQYF.

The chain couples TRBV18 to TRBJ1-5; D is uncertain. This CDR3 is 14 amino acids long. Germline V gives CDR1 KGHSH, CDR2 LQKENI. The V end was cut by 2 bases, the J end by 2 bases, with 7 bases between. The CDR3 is CASSPESGNQPQHF. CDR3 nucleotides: TGTGCCAGCTCACCAGAGTCGGGCAATCAGCCCCAGCATTTT. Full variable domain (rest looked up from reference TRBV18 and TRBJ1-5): NAGVMQNPRHLVRRRGQEARLRCSPMKGHSHVYWYRQLPEEGLKFMVYLQKENIIDESGMPKERFSAEFPKEGPSILRIQQVVRGDSAAYFCASSPESGNQPQHFGDGTRLSIL.

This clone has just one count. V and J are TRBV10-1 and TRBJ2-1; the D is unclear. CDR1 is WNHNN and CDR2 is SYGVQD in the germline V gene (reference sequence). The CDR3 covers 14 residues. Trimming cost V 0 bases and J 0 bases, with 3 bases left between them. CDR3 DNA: TGCGCCAGCAGTGAGTCACCCTCCTACAATGAGCAGTTCTTC. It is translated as CASSESPSYNEQFF.

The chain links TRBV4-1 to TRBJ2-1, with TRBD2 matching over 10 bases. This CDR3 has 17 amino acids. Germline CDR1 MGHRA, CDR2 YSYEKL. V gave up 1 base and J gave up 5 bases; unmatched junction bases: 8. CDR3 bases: TGCGCCAGCAGCCAAGGAGCAGCGGGGGGGATAGACAATGAGCAGTTCTTC. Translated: CASSQGAAGGIDNEQFF.

CDR3 region: CASNVWVGGETQYF. CDR3 coding DNA: TGTGCCAGCAACGTTTGGGTGGGGGGAGAGACCCAGTACTTC. This rearrangement joins TRBV10-3 to TRBJ2-5; D may be TRBD2 (6 bases). The CDR3 is 14 residues long. V lost 10 bases to trimming and J lost 4 bases, with 19 bases between them. Germline-derived CDR1 and CDR2 are ENHRY and SYGVKD.

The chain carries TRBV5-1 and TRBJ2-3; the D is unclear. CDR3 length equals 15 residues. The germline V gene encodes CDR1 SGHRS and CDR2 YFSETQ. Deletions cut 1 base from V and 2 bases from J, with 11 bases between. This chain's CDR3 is CASSLTIHYTDTQYF. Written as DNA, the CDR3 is TGCGCCAGCAGCTTGACGATACATTACACAGATACGCAGTATTTT.

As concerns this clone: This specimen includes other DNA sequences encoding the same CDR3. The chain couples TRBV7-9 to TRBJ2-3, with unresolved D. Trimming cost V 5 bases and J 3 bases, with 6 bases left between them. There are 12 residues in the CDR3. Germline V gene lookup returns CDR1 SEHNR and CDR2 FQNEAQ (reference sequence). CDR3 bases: TGTGCCAGCAGCCCGGAAACAGATACGCAGTATTTT. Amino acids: CASSPETDTQYF.

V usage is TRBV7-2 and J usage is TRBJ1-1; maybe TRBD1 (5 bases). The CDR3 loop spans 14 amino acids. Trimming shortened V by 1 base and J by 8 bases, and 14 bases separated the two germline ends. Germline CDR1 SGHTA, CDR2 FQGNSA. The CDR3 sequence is CASSLEQFRGEAFF. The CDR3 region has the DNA TGTGCCAGCAGCTTAGAACAATTTAGGGGAGAAGCTTTCTTT. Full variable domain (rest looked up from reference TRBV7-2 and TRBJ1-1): GAGVSQSPSNKVTEKGKDVELRCDPISGHTALYWYRQSLGQGLEFLIYFQGNSAPDKSGLPSDRFSAERTGGSVSTLTIQRTQQEDSAVYLCASSLEQFRGEAFFGQGTRLTVV.

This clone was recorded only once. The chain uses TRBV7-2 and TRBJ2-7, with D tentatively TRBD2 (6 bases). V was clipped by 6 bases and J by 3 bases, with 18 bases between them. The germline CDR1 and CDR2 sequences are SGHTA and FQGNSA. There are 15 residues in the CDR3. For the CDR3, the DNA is TGTGCCAGCAGTCAGGATAGCGGTCGATACTACGAGCAGTACTTC. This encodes CASSQDSGRYYEQYF.

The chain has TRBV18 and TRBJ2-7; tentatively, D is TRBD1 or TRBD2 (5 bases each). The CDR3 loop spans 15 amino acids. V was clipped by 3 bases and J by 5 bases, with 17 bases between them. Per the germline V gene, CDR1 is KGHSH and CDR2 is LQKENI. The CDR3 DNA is TGTGCCAGCTCACCCCAGGGACCCCTCAGGGACGAGCAGTACTTC. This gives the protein CASSPQGPLRDEQYF.

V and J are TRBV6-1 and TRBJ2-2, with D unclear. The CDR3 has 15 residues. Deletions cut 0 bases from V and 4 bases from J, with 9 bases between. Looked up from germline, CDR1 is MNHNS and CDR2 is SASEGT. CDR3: CASSEARQTTGELFF. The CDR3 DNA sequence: TGTGCCAGCAGTGAAGCCCGGCAGACCACCGGGGAGCTGTTTTTT.

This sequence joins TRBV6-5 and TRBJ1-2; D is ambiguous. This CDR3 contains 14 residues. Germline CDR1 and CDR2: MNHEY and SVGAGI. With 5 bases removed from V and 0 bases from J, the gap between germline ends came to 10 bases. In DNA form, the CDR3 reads TGTGCCAGCAGTGTGAACACAGCTAACTATGGCTACACCTTC. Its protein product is CASSVNTANYGYTF.

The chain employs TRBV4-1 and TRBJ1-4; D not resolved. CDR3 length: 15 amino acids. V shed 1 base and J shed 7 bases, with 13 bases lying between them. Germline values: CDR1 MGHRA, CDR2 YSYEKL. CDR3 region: CASSQADQLGEKLFF. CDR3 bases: TGCGCCAGCAGCCAAGCTGACCAGCTGGGTGAAAAACTGTTTTTT.